The present entry profiles one T cell receptor beta chain with its context. Its matching antigen is unknown. The data stem from a study of CD8 T cells in ankylosing spondylitis. Each CDR3 protein is one row after TCRdb ran MiXCR on the 5' RACE reads. This sample carries 200,000 to 300,000 distinct CDR3 sequences, roughly 10% of them seen once, and the ten largest clones take 2.6%. Study-level points and caveats: Earlier studies detected some motif variants in reactive arthritis synovial fluid and blood. Peripheral blood held disease-linked clones only at relatively low frequency, and these were CD8+. Disease-linked clones were reportedly significantly enriched in matched ankylosing spondylitis synovial fluid. Blood from ankylosing spondylitis patients appeared to carry a characteristic roughly 8-variant TCR beta motif.

This CDR3 is built from 18 residues. Germline CDR1 reads MGHDK; CDR2 reads SYGVNS. V was clipped by 2 bases and J by 4 bases; unmatched bases: 8. The TCR was taken from a male donor with ankylosing spondylitis or in good health (not recorded which). The chain has TRBV25-1 and TRBJ2-3; 14 bases map to TRBD2. Source material: blood, either unsorted or a sorted T cell fraction (not recorded which). CDR3 in amino acids: CASSEPGLAGAFADTQYF. CDR3 sequence (DNA): TGTGCCAGCAGTGAACCGGGACTAGCGGGGGCATTCGCAGATACGCAGTATTTT.